A selection of T cell receptor beta chains follows, all from one sample in a study of blood T cell repertoires in COVID-19. TCRdb's table, derived via immunoSEQ multiplex PCR, lists solely in-frame clones and lacks some. This repertoire shows around 300,000 clones, around 90% found once; its top ten account for approximately 0.94%. Material for sequencing was peripheral blood. Receptors originate from a woman in her thirties or forties who had recovered from COVID-19. Both conserved end residues are part of each CDR3. D genes are given only for firm matches. The size entry is marked missing in some rows and otherwise reads once, few, many or a size class.

v_call: TRBV29-1
d_call: TRBD1
j_call: TRBJ2-5
clone_size: few
cdr3_nt: TGCAGCGCGAGACAGGGGTACCAAGAGACCCAGTACTTC
cdr3_aa: CSARQGYQETQYF

v_call: TRBV11-2
d_call: TRBD2
j_call: TRBJ2-3
clone_size: .
cdr3_nt: TGTGCCAGCCGGCGACTAGCGAAACGCACAGATACGCAGTATTTT
cdr3_aa: CASRRLAKRTDTQYF

v_call: TRBV5-1
d_call: .
j_call: TRBJ2-3
clone_size: .
cdr3_nt: TGCGCCAGCAGCTTGGCCTTTCAGGGGAGTGGCACAGATACGCAGTATTTT
cdr3_aa: CASSLAFQGSGTDTQYF

v_call: TRBV24-1
d_call: .
j_call: TRBJ2-2
clone_size: few
cdr3_nt: TGTGCCACCAGTCTCCCCCCGGCGGGGACGAACACCGGGGAGCTGTTTTTT
cdr3_aa: CATSLPPAGTNTGELFF

v_call: TRBV6-5
d_call: TRBD1
j_call: TRBJ2-5
clone_size: .
cdr3_nt: TGTGCCAGCAGAACCGGGACAGGGGAAAAGACCCAGTACTTC
cdr3_aa: CASRTGTGEKTQYF

v_call: TRBV28
d_call: .
j_call: TRBJ2-5
clone_size: .
cdr3_nt: TGTGCCAGCAGTCAACTGGGCGCCCTACAAGAGACCCAGTACTTC
cdr3_aa: CASSQLGALQETQYF

v_call: TRBV6-1
d_call: TRBD1
j_call: TRBJ1-6
clone_size: .
cdr3_nt: TGTGCCAGCAGTGAGGGGACAGGGGAGGCTTCACCCCTCCACTTT
cdr3_aa: CASSEGTGEASPLHF

v_call: TRBV7-2
d_call: TRBD1
j_call: TRBJ2-5
clone_size: .
cdr3_nt: TGTGCCAGCAGTCAGACAGGGGTTGTGGAGACCCAGTACTTC
cdr3_aa: CASSQTGVVETQYF

v_call: TRBV23-1
d_call: .
j_call: TRBJ1-1
clone_size: .
cdr3_nt: TGCGCCAGCAGTACCCAGATGATGAACACTGAAGCTTTCTTT
cdr3_aa: CASSTQMMNTEAFF

v_call: TRBV4-1
d_call: .
j_call: TRBJ1-5
clone_size: .
cdr3_nt: TGCGCCAGCAGCCAAGGGGTAACCGGCGGGCCCCAGCATTTT
cdr3_aa: CASSQGVTGGPQHF

v_call: TRBV11-2
d_call: .
j_call: TRBJ2-7
clone_size: .
cdr3_nt: TGTGCCAGCAGCGCCCGCCGAGGGCAGGAGCACTACGAGCAGTACTTC
cdr3_aa: CASSARRGQEHYEQYF

v_call: TRBV30
d_call: TRBD2
j_call: TRBJ2-1
clone_size: .
cdr3_nt: TGTGCCTGGAGTGTACTCCGTGGAGCGGGAGTTCTCAATGAGCAGTTCTTC
cdr3_aa: CAWSVLRGAGVLNEQFF

v_call: TRBV18
d_call: .
j_call: TRBJ1-1
clone_size: .
cdr3_nt: TGTGCCAGCTCACCGTCGTTTGGCCAGGGCTTCACTGAAGCTTTCTTT
cdr3_aa: CASSPSFGQGFTEAFF

v_call: TRBV7-2
d_call: TRBD1
j_call: TRBJ2-7
clone_size: .
cdr3_nt: TGTGCCAGCACCCGCACGAGGCCGTCAGGGGGCGACGAGCAGTACTTC
cdr3_aa: CASTRTRPSGGDEQYF

v_call: TRBV3-1/TRBV3-2
d_call: .
j_call: TRBJ2-5
clone_size: .
cdr3_nt: TGTGCCAGCAGCCAAGTTCGGGCTAGCGCCCAAGAGACCCAGTACTTC
cdr3_aa: CASSQVRASAQETQYF

v_call: TRBV19
d_call: TRBD1
j_call: TRBJ1-2
clone_size: .
cdr3_nt: TGTGCCAGCTCCACTAGCAGAGGGGGCGATGGCTACACCTTC
cdr3_aa: CASSTSRGGDGYTF

v_call: TRBV14
d_call: TRBD2
j_call: TRBJ2-3
clone_size: .
cdr3_nt: TGTGCCAGCAGCCAAGGGGGACTAACAGATACGCAGTATTTT
cdr3_aa: CASSQGGLTDTQYF

v_call: TRBV12-3/TRBV12-4
d_call: .
j_call: TRBJ2-5
clone_size: .
cdr3_nt: TGTGCCAGCAGGACCGACGGGGAGACCCAGTACTTC
cdr3_aa: CASRTDGETQYF

v_call: TRBV30
d_call: .
j_call: TRBJ2-1
clone_size: few
cdr3_nt: TGTGCCTGGAGTGCTGACTCGGCCAATGAGCAGTTCTTC
cdr3_aa: CAWSADSANEQFF

v_call: TRBV5-4
d_call: TRBD1
j_call: TRBJ2-7
clone_size: .
cdr3_nt: TGTGCCAGCAGGCCCGGGACAGGCTACGAGCAGTACTTC
cdr3_aa: CASRPGTGYEQYF

v_call: TRBV6-5
d_call: TRBD2
j_call: TRBJ2-7
clone_size: .
cdr3_nt: TGTGCCAGCAGTTACTCGAGGACTAGCGAGTACGAGCAGTACTTC
cdr3_aa: CASSYSRTSEYEQYF

v_call: TRBV18
d_call: TRBD1
j_call: TRBJ2-5
clone_size: .
cdr3_nt: TGTGCCAGCTCACCGCGGACAGGGGAAGAGACCCAGTACTTC
cdr3_aa: CASSPRTGEETQYF

v_call: TRBV18
d_call: TRBD1
j_call: TRBJ1-1
clone_size: .
cdr3_nt: TGTGCCAGCTCACCCCCCCGGGACAGCCAACGGGTCACTGAAGCTTTCTTT
cdr3_aa: CASSPPRDSQRVTEAFF

v_call: TRBV11-3
d_call: TRBD2
j_call: TRBJ2-3
clone_size: .
cdr3_nt: TGTGCCAGCAGCTTCCTAGCGGGAGCCTCAGATACGCAGTATTTT
cdr3_aa: CASSFLAGASDTQYF

v_call: TRBV18
d_call: TRBD1
j_call: TRBJ1-1
clone_size: .
cdr3_nt: TGTGCCAGCTCACCGTCCCAGGGGGACATGAACACTGAAGCTTTCTTT
cdr3_aa: CASSPSQGDMNTEAFF

v_call: TRBV7-5
d_call: .
j_call: TRBJ2-2
clone_size: .
cdr3_nt: TGTGCCAGAATCCACCCCCTAGATTCTGGCGGGGAGCTGTTTTTT
cdr3_aa: CARIHPLDSGGELFF

v_call: TRBV2
d_call: .
j_call: TRBJ2-7
clone_size: .
cdr3_nt: TGTGCCACCGAGGAGAGACTCTCCTACGAGCAGTACTTC
cdr3_aa: CATEERLSYEQYF

v_call: TRBV7-7
d_call: .
j_call: TRBJ2-1
clone_size: .
cdr3_nt: TGTGCTAGCAGCTTACATGAGTCCAATGAGCAGTTCTTC
cdr3_aa: CASSLHESNEQFF

v_call: TRBV5-5
d_call: TRBD2
j_call: TRBJ2-2
clone_size: .
cdr3_nt: TGTGCCAGCAGCCGACTAGCGGAGAACACCGGGGAGCTGTTTTTT
cdr3_aa: CASSRLAENTGELFF

v_call: TRBV6-5
d_call: .
j_call: TRBJ2-3
clone_size: .
cdr3_nt: TGTGCCAGCACCGGGCGGGTTGGGGAGACAGATACGCAGTATTTT
cdr3_aa: CASTGRVGETDTQYF

v_call: TRBV6-5
d_call: TRBD1
j_call: TRBJ1-1
clone_size: few
cdr3_nt: TGTGCCAGCAGACCGTCCCGGGACAGGGCTACTGAAGCTTTCTTT
cdr3_aa: CASRPSRDRATEAFF

v_call: TRBV5-1
d_call: .
j_call: TRBJ1-1
clone_size: .
cdr3_nt: TGCGCCAGCAGCTTGAGTGTTGGGGCCGACGGTGAAGCTTTCTTT
cdr3_aa: CASSLSVGADGEAFF

v_call: TRBV7-9
d_call: TRBD2
j_call: TRBJ2-1
clone_size: .
cdr3_nt: TGTGCCAGCAGCTTAGTAGCGGGAGTCCACAATGAGCAGTTCTTC
cdr3_aa: CASSLVAGVHNEQFF

v_call: TRBV4-1
d_call: TRBD1
j_call: TRBJ2-1
clone_size: .
cdr3_nt: TGCGCCAGCAGCCAAGAGAGGGGGCTCGCGATGGATGAGCAGTTCTTC
cdr3_aa: CASSQERGLAMDEQFF

v_call: TRBV7-3
d_call: .
j_call: TRBJ2-3
clone_size: .
cdr3_nt: TGTGCCAGCAGCTTAATAGGCACAGATACGCAGTATTTT
cdr3_aa: CASSLIGTDTQYF

v_call: TRBV28
d_call: TRBD1
j_call: TRBJ2-2
clone_size: .
cdr3_nt: TGTGCCAGCAGTTTTTCTAGGGACAGAGCGAACACCGGGGAGCTGTTTTTT
cdr3_aa: CASSFSRDRANTGELFF

v_call: TRBV7-9
d_call: .
j_call: TRBJ2-1
clone_size: .
cdr3_nt: TGTGCCGAAATTCAGGGGAACTCCTACAATGAGCAGTTCTTC
cdr3_aa: CAEIQGNSYNEQFF

v_call: TRBV5-1
d_call: .
j_call: TRBJ2-3
clone_size: .
cdr3_nt: TGCGCCAGCAGCTTGGCCCAGGGCACAGATACGCAGTATTTT
cdr3_aa: CASSLAQGTDTQYF

v_call: TRBV10-3
d_call: TRBD2
j_call: TRBJ2-7
clone_size: .
cdr3_nt: TGTGCCACCCAGGGGACTAGCGGGAGGCCCTCCGCCTACGAGCAGTACTTC
cdr3_aa: CATQGTSGRPSAYEQYF

v_call: TRBV27
d_call: TRBD2
j_call: TRBJ2-1
clone_size: .
cdr3_nt: TGTGCCAGCAGTCCAGGAGGTGGGGTAGCGGGAGACAATGAGCAGTTCTTC
cdr3_aa: CASSPGGGVAGDNEQFF

v_call: TRBV4-1
d_call: TRBD2
j_call: TRBJ2-3
clone_size: .
cdr3_nt: TGCGCCAGCAGCCATGAACTAGCGGGAGGTGATACGCAGTATTTT
cdr3_aa: CASSHELAGGDTQYF

v_call: TRBV15
d_call: TRBD1
j_call: TRBJ1-6
clone_size: few
cdr3_nt: TGTGCCACCAGCACCGGGACAGCTAGGAGCTCCTATAATTCACCCCTCCACTTT
cdr3_aa: CATSTGTARSSYNSPLHF

v_call: TRBV11-2
d_call: .
j_call: TRBJ2-3
clone_size: few
cdr3_nt: TGTGCCAGCAGCCCAATGTCGACAGTCACAGATACGCAGTATTTT
cdr3_aa: CASSPMSTVTDTQYF

v_call: TRBV30
d_call: .
j_call: TRBJ2-7
clone_size: .
cdr3_nt: TGTGCCTGTAAACTAAATACCTACGAGCAGTACTTC
cdr3_aa: CACKLNTYEQYF

v_call: TRBV2
d_call: .
j_call: TRBJ1-5
clone_size: .
cdr3_nt: TGTGCCAGCAGTGAAGCGCAGGGCGCAGTCCAGCATTTT
cdr3_aa: CASSEAQGAVQHF

v_call: TRBV19
d_call: .
j_call: TRBJ2-1
clone_size: .
cdr3_nt: TGTGCCAGTAGTATTACTAGTGGCCTCTACAATGAGCAGTTCTTC
cdr3_aa: CASSITSGLYNEQFF

v_call: TRBV6-2/TRBV6-3
d_call: .
j_call: TRBJ1-5
clone_size: .
cdr3_nt: TGTGCCAGCAGTTCGGCAGGGGCAGGCAATCAGCCCCAGCATTTT
cdr3_aa: CASSSAGAGNQPQHF

v_call: TRBV5-1
d_call: .
j_call: TRBJ2-7
clone_size: .
cdr3_nt: TGCGCCAGCAGCTTGGATATTGCGGCTAGCGACTCCTACGAGCAGTACTTC
cdr3_aa: CASSLDIAASDSYEQYF

v_call: TRBV29-1
d_call: TRBD1
j_call: TRBJ1-1
clone_size: .
cdr3_nt: TGCAGCGTGGACAGGGGTCTAGGAACTGAAGCTTTCTTT
cdr3_aa: CSVDRGLGTEAFF

v_call: TRBV7-8
d_call: .
j_call: TRBJ2-5
clone_size: .
cdr3_nt: TGTGCCAGCAGCTACTACAGGGTCTCCCCCCAAGAGACCCAGTACTTC
cdr3_aa: CASSYYRVSPQETQYF

v_call: TRBV7-6
d_call: .
j_call: TRBJ2-6
clone_size: .
cdr3_nt: TGTGCCAGCAGCTCCACAGGCTACTCTGGGGCCAACGTCCTGACTTTC
cdr3_aa: CASSSTGYSGANVLTF

v_call: TRBV11-2
d_call: TRBD1
j_call: TRBJ1-1
clone_size: .
cdr3_nt: TGTGCCAGCAGCATACAGGGGGCTAGGACTGAAGCTTTCTTT
cdr3_aa: CASSIQGARTEAFF

v_call: TRBV10-3
d_call: TRBD2
j_call: TRBJ2-7
clone_size: .
cdr3_nt: TGTGCCATCAGTGAGTCGGGGACTAGCGGGGACTACGAGCAGTACTTC
cdr3_aa: CAISESGTSGDYEQYF

v_call: TRBV9
d_call: TRBD2
j_call: TRBJ2-7
clone_size: .
cdr3_nt: TGTGCCAGCAGCCAAAGCGGGAGTCCCTCCTACGAGCAGTACTTC
cdr3_aa: CASSQSGSPSYEQYF

v_call: TRBV19
d_call: .
j_call: TRBJ2-2
clone_size: .
cdr3_nt: TGTGCCAGTAGTAGAGCCGACACCGGGGAGCTGTTTTTT
cdr3_aa: CASSRADTGELFF